This is a list of T cell receptor beta chains from one sample in a study of T cells expressing NK-cell markers. TCRdb re-analyzed the 5' RACE reads; it lists each CDR3 protein once, without DNA. This table lists roughly 280,000 distinct CDR3 sequences. Specimen: blood T cells: a sorted CD56 or NKG2C T cell subset, CD4+ or CD8+ T cells, or bulk PBMC T cells (not recorded which). The receptors come from a man aged 18 to 29 in good health. Each CDR3 is given with its conserved first and last residue.

v_gene	j_gene	CDR3aa
TRBV5-1	TRBJ2-5	CASSVGLLRRGEETQYF
TRBV7-3	TRBJ2-5	CASSPKVGETQYF
TRBV4-3	TRBJ2-1	CASSQGTSTGQEQFF
TRBV6-6	TRBJ2-7	CASSYLQGDEQYF
TRBV29-1	TRBJ2-3	CSVSTVYTDTQYF
TRBV2	TRBJ2-2	CASSRDTTGELFF
TRBV12-3/TRBV12-4	TRBJ1-6	CASSDGQGDNSPLHF
TRBV11-2	TRBJ2-7	CASSLRRTESYEQYF
TRBV2	TRBJ2-2	CASSRDREGRELFF
TRBV4-1	TRBJ2-3	CASSQGLAGLLTDTQYF
TRBV19	TRBJ2-1	CASSMGREQFF
TRBV12-3/TRBV12-4	TRBJ2-3	CASAIITGGSQYF
TRBV29-1	TRBJ1-1	CSARDRGSEAFF
TRBV11-2	TRBJ2-3	CASSPRQAPSDTQYF
TRBV7-2	TRBJ2-7	CASSVKAGTGNREQYF
TRBV5-1	TRBJ2-3	CASSPILATDTQYF
TRBV12-3/TRBV12-4	TRBJ1-1	CASRPRFVNTEAFF
TRBV20-1	TRBJ2-7	CSAKGAPGSYEQYF
TRBV29-1	TRBJ1-5	CSGSQGAGQPQHF
TRBV4-1	TRBJ1-1	CASSPDRLNTEAFF
TRBV12-3/TRBV12-4	TRBJ1-5	CASSPARGVQPQHF
TRBV9	TRBJ2-5	CASSIGTLGETQYF
TRBV25-1	TRBJ2-2	CASSEWGQGSGTGELFF
TRBV6-2/TRBV6-3	TRBJ2-1	CASSPDSLLLHNEQFF
TRBV5-6	TRBJ2-4	CASSFLRGNENIQYF
TRBV2	TRBJ2-5	CASASIIRDWGQYF
TRBV25-1	TRBJ2-5	CASSLGTSGKETQYF
TRBV29-1	TRBJ2-7	CSVRIAGGSSYEQYF
TRBV7-2	TRBJ2-3	CASSLGAADTQYF